Each of the 19 T cell receptor beta chains below was sequenced from the same sample in a study of cytomegalovirus exposure and HLA in healthy donors. Assay used: immunoSEQ multiplex PCR; TCRdb lists only in-frame clones, some missing. This table has approximately 260,000 clones, just over 85% appearing once. The sample was PBMCs. These receptors were collected from a young woman in good health and CMV-seronegative.

The rearrangement joins TRBV11-3 to TRBJ2-1, with a tentative D call TRBD1 (6 bases). V was pared by 6 bases and J by 6 bases, with 15 bases between. Germline CDR1 SGHNT, CDR2 YENEEA. The CDR3 length is 14 residues. CDR3 DNA sequence: TGTGCCAGCAGTACGGGACAAATTTTCAATGAGCAGTTCTTC. It specifies CASSTGQIFNEQFF.

A single count supports this clone. This chain connects TRBV2 to TRBJ1-1; no clear D gene. There are 17 residues in the CDR3. V gave up 6 bases and J gave up 4 bases, with 24 bases separating them. The V gene's germline CDR1 is SNHLY and CDR2 FYNNEI. CDR3 in DNA: TGTGCCAGCAGGCGGGGTGGTTTCACAGACCGGGGCACTGAAGCTTTCTTT. The encoded protein is CASRRGGFTDRGTEAFF. Looking up the rest from reference TRBV2 and TRBJ1-1 gives the full variable domain: EPEVTQTPSHQVTQMGQEVILRCVPISNHLYFYWYRQILGQKVEFLVSFYNNEISEKSEIFDDQFSVERPDGSNFTLKIRSTKLEDSAMYFCASRRGGFTDRGTEAFFGQGTRLTVV.

The gene calls are TRBV4-3 and TRBJ1-3; 10 bases agree with TRBD1. This CDR3 has 16 amino acids. Germline CDR1 reads LGHNA; CDR2 reads YSLEER. V was pared by 3 bases and J by 0 bases, with 2 bases of the junction left unmatched. CDR3 in amino acids: CASSHRTGGSGNTIYF. In DNA form, the CDR3 reads TGCGCCAGCAGCCACAGGACAGGGGGCTCTGGAAACACCATATATTTT.

The table lists this clone with a count of one. The J gene is TRBJ2-7, the V gene TRBV5-4, with TRBD1 matching 7 bases. Trimming removed 4 bases from V and 2 bases from J; junction bases left unmatched: 9. Germline V lookup: CDR1 SGHNT, CDR2 YYREEE (reference sequence). This CDR3 is 15 amino acids long. The chain's CDR3 is CASSPQTGRPYEQYF. CDR3 coding DNA: TGTGCCAGCAGCCCTCAGACAGGGCGACCCTACGAGCAGTACTTC.

The rearrangement uses TRBV4-3 and TRBJ1-1; TRBD1 matches 7 bases. The germline CDR1 and CDR2 sequences are LGHNA and YSLEER. Losses at the gene ends were 0 bases for V and 1 base for J; bases not matched to a gene: 8. The CDR3 is 17 amino acids. The CDR3 DNA follows: TGCGCCAGCAGCCAAGAACGGCCGGAGGGGGCGAACACTGAAGCTTTCTTT. Protein product: CASSQERPEGANTEAFF.

The chain uses TRBV28 and TRBJ2-3; D might be TRBD2 (5 bases). The germline gives CDR1 MDHEN, CDR2 SYDVKM. Between the trimmed V and J ends, which lost 3 bases and 0 bases, there was a span of 16 bases. The length of the CDR3 is 17 residues. As DNA, the CDR3 is TGTGCCAGCAGTTTTTTTGCTCGGGGTTTTAGCACAGATACGCAGTATTTT. Residues: CASSFFARGFSTDTQYF.

The V gene is TRBV6-4, the J gene TRBJ1-6, with TRBD1 matching over 9 bases. The CDR3 contains 14 residues. The V gene's germline CDR1 is MRHNA and CDR2 SNTAGT. J was trimmed by 9 bases and V by 0 bases; bases with no gene match: 0. CDR3 protein: CASSDSTGGSPLHF. The CDR3 nucleotides are TGTGCCAGCAGTGACTCGACAGGGGGTTCACCCCTCCACTTT.

V is TRBV4-3 and J is TRBJ2-7, with 13 positions matching TRBD2. Germline assignment: CDR1 LGHNA and CDR2 YSLEER. The CDR3 consists of 16 residues. The junction had 6 bases not matched to a gene; V was cut back by 1 base and J by 6 bases. The CDR3 region has the DNA TGCGCCAGCAGCCAAGCGGGACTAGCGGGGAGCGGCGAGCAGTACTTC. It codes for CASSQAGLAGSGEQYF.

The chain links TRBV13 to TRBJ2-7, with 11 bases matching TRBD1. Trimming cost V 1 base and J 2 bases; bases outside gene matches: 1. This CDR3 spans 15 amino acids. Germline CDR1 and CDR2: PRHDT and FYEKMQ (reference sequence). CDR3 nucleotide sequence: TGTGCCAGCAGCTTAGAGGGACAGGGGGCCTACGAGCAGTACTTC. This gives the protein CASSLEGQGAYEQYF.

V usage is TRBV9 and J usage is TRBJ2-7; D uncertain. CDR1 and CDR2 from the germline V gene are SGDLS and YYNGEE. Trimming removed 1 base at V and 0 bases at J, with 8 bases between. The CDR3 length is 14 residues. CDR3: CASSVSPSSYEQYF. CDR3 nucleotide sequence: TGTGCCAGCAGCGTATCCCCCTCCTCCTACGAGCAGTACTTC.

The chain uses TRBV5-1 and TRBJ1-2; perhaps TRBD1 as D (6 bases). From germline, CDR1 is SGHRS and CDR2 YFSETQ. V was shortened by 4 bases and J by 1 base, with 14 bases between the two germline ends. CDR3 length: 15 residues. The CDR3 DNA follows: TGCGCCAGCAGCACTACTGCAGGGGTTAACTATGGCTACACCTTC. Translation: CASSTTAGVNYGYTF.

This clone was recorded only once. The chain uses TRBV2 and TRBJ2-3; 10 nucleotides match TRBD1. V lost 6 bases, J lost 2 bases, and 5 bases stayed unmatched. The CDR3 has 15 amino acids. Looked up from germline, CDR1 is SNHLY and CDR2 is FYNNEI. CDR3 DNA: TGTGCCAGCAGGGGGACAGGGGCCCTCACAGATACGCAGTATTTT. Its protein product is CASRGTGALTDTQYF.

This clone was recorded at least ten times. The CDR3 reads CASSLARDRASNQPQHF. The CDR3 DNA follows: TGTGCCAGCAGCTTGGCCCGGGACAGGGCTAGCAATCAGCCCCAGCATTTT. The chain couples TRBV5-6 to TRBJ1-5, with TRBD1 matching over 9 bases. V lost 0 bases and J lost 0; bases outside the gene matches: 4. Germline lookup yields CDR1 SGHDT and CDR2 YYEEEE. The CDR3 extends over 17 amino acids.

CDR3 bases: TGTGCCAGCACCCCGACGGAGTCCTACGAGCAGTACTTC. As protein: CASTPTESYEQYF. The chain is built from TRBV25-1 and TRBJ2-7; D remains unclear. The CDR3 loop spans 13 amino acids. Between the trimmed V and J ends, which lost 7 bases and 1 base, there was a span of 11 bases. Germline V CDR1 and CDR2: MGHDK, SYGVNS.

This clone showed up just a few times. The chain links TRBV30 to TRBJ1-6; no clear D. V was pared by 1 base and J by 11 bases, with 9 bases between. Germline assignment: CDR1 GTSNPN and CDR2 SVGIG (reference sequence). The CDR3 runs 12 residues. CDR3 loop: CAWSGTGTPLHF. CDR3 bases: TGTGCCTGGAGTGGAACGGGGACACCCCTCCACTTT.

This clone has more than one count but fewer than ten. The CDR3 bases are TGTGCCAGCAGACTAACAGGGGGATCTGAAGCTTTCTTT. Its protein is CASRLTGGSEAFF. V and J are TRBV7-3 and TRBJ1-1; 8 positions agree with TRBD1. Germline CDR1 is SGHTA and CDR2 is FQGTGA. The CDR3 runs to 13 residues. J gave up 6 bases and V 6 bases, and 6 bases lay outside the gene matches.

This clone has more than one count but fewer than ten. The genes are TRBV4-1 and TRBJ1-5; D is undetermined. The germline gives CDR1 MGHRA, CDR2 YSYEKL. V shed 4 bases and J shed 0 bases, with 10 bases lying between them. This CDR3 spans 15 amino acids. The CDR3 reads CASSLQEDSNQPQHF. The CDR3 DNA reads TGCGCCAGCAGCCTCCAGGAAGATAGCAATCAGCCCCAGCATTTT.

This rearrangement joins TRBV10-1 to TRBJ2-7; 11 positions match TRBD2. V was clipped by 3 bases and J by 3 bases; unmatched bases: 4. Germline V gives CDR1 WNHNN, CDR2 SYGVQD (reference sequence). The CDR3 spans 15 residues. The chain's CDR3 is CASSDTSGGNYEQYF. Here the CDR3 DNA reads TGCGCCAGCAGTGATACTAGCGGGGGAAACTACGAGCAGTACTTC.

The rearrangement joins TRBV4-1 to TRBJ1-1, with D possibly matching TRBD1 (5 bases). In germline, CDR1 is MGHRA, CDR2 YSYEKL. This CDR3 is 15 amino acids long. Trimming stripped 1 base from V and 1 base from J, with 10 bases between. DNA for the CDR3: TGCGCCAGCAGCCAAGTTCCCCAGGGGAACACTGAAGCTTTCTTT. It is translated as CASSQVPQGNTEAFF.